This entry concerns a single T cell receptor (beta chain). Its antigen is not identified. The record originates from a study of T cell repertoires in cytomegalovirus infection. Study as a whole: TCR beta signatures that were public indicated CMV infection and matching HLA type.

TCRdb redid the calling of the reads with MiXCR, one entry per CDR3 protein. The sample holds 95,000 to 120,000 distinct CDR3 sequences, roughly 30% seen once. Study-wide findings and caveats: CMV-specific TCR beta clonotypes restricted by HLA-C dominated the ex vivo response.

The source material was CD8+ T cells from cultured PBMCs, sampled from culture after CMV antigen stimulation. This clonotype was sampled from a human donor in good health (CMV status not recorded). Some clones in this sample may be carry-over from other donors' samples.

This CDR3 reads CASSLGGVQETQYF. In nucleotides, the CDR3 is TGTGCCAGCAGTTTAGGTGGGGTCCAAGAGACCCAGTACTTC. This chain joins TRBV12-3 or TRBV12-4 and TRBJ2-5; no clear D gene. The V and J ends lost 1 base and 1 base respectively, with 7 bases between them. This CDR3 is built from 14 residues.